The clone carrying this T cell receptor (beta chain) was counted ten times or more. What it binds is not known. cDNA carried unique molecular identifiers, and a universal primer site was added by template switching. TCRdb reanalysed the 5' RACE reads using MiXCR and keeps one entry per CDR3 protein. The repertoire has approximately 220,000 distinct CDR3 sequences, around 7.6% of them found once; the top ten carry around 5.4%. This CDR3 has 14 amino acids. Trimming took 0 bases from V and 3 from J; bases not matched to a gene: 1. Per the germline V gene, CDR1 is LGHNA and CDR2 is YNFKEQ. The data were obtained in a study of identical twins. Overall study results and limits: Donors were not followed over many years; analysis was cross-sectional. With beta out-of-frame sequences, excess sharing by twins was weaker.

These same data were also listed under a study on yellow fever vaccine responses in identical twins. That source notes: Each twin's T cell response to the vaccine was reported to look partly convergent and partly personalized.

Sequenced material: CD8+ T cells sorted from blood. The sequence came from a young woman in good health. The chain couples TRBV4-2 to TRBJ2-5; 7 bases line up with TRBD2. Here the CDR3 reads CASSQEGLEETQYF. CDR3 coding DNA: TGTGCCAGCAGCCAAGAAGGACTAGAAGAGACCCAGTACTTC.